One and the same sample provided the 27 T cell receptor beta chains below, sequenced in a study of T cell responses to AZD1222 COVID-19 vaccine. Produced via immunoSEQ multiplex PCR; TCRdb's table is partial and in-frame only. The sample comprises some 200,000 clones, over 85% of which are singletons, and about 3.9% rests with the top ten. This specimen consisted of peripheral blood, obtained on day 0 of AZD1222 vaccination. Receptors were obtained from an adult in good health.

V and J are TRBV18 and TRBJ2-2, with unresolved D. V dropped 6 bases and J dropped 8 bases, with 19 bases sitting between them. Germline V gene lookup returns CDR1 KGHSH and CDR2 LQKENI. This CDR3 region has 15 residues. In DNA form, the CDR3 reads TGTGCCAGCTCTCCTCCAAGTCTTGTACGAGGGGAGCTGTTTTTT. Amino acids: CASSPPSLVRGELFF.

This chain links TRBV9 with TRBJ1-3; D perhaps matches TRBD1 (6 bases). CDR1 is SGDLS and CDR2 is YYNGEE in the germline V gene. With 4 bases removed from V and 0 bases from J, the gap between germline ends came to 14 bases. The CDR3 length is 16 residues. This CDR3 reads CASSTHRVSSGNTIYF. The CDR3 nucleotides are TGTGCCAGCAGCACTCACAGGGTTAGCTCTGGAAACACCATATATTTT.

The chain combines TRBV5-4 with TRBJ1-1; TRBD1 is a possible D gene (6 bases). Germline CDR1 SGHNT, CDR2 YYREEE (reference sequence). V shed 5 bases and J shed 1 base, with 12 bases lying between them. CDR3 length: 14 residues. For the CDR3, the DNA is TGTGCCAGCAGATCTACAGGGAGGAACACTGAAGCTTTCTTT. Protein sequence: CASRSTGRNTEAFF. The entire variable domain, with the rest obtained from reference TRBV5-4 and TRBJ1-1, is as follows: ETGVTQSPTHLIKTRGQQVTLRCSSQSGHNTVSWYQQALGQGPQFIFQYYREEENGRGNFPPRFSGLQFPNYSSELNVNALELDDSALYLCASRSTGRNTEAFFGQGTRLTVV.

V gene TRBV7-9 combines with J gene TRBJ2-2; D is unresolved. The CDR3 sequence is 13 residues long. CDR1 SEHNR and CDR2 FQNEAQ come from the germline V gene (reference sequence). V gave up 11 bases and J gave up 0 bases, with 10 bases separating them. The CDR3 sequence is CADEVANTGELFF. The DNA of the CDR3 is TGTGCCGATGAAGTGGCGAACACCGGGGAGCTGTTTTTT.

The chain recombines TRBV9 with TRBJ1-1; D is unclear. Trimming left V 0 bases short and J 3 bases short, with 9 bases between. The CDR3 extends over 14 amino acids. Germline V gives CDR1 SGDLS, CDR2 YYNGEE. The CDR3 region is CASSVDYGYTEAFF. The CDR3 DNA is TGTGCCAGCAGCGTAGATTACGGATACACTGAAGCTTTCTTT.

This rearrangement joins TRBV12-3 or TRBV12-4 to TRBJ1-2; D gene uncertain. V lost 7 bases and J 10 bases, leaving 19 bases between the germline ends. The CDR3 has 13 amino acids. The CDR3 loop reads CASNNMGIGFYTF. The CDR3 DNA sequence: TGTGCCAGCAATAATATGGGTATCGGCTTCTACACCTTC.

The rearrangement links TRBV5-1 to TRBJ1-2, with 7 positions matching TRBD1. This CDR3 has 14 amino acids. In germline, CDR1 is SGHRS, CDR2 YFSETQ. V shed 5 bases, J shed 2 bases, and the junction held 6 bases outside the gene matches. In DNA, the CDR3 is TGCGCCAGCAGGCGGGGACAGAACAACTATGGCTACACCTTC. Encoded protein: CASRRGQNNYGYTF.

The chain couples TRBV28 to TRBJ2-7; tentatively, D is TRBD1 (5 bases). Trimming pared 7 bases from V and 3 bases from J, leaving 10 bases between. Per the germline V gene, CDR1 is MDHEN and CDR2 is SYDVKM. This CDR3 is built from 12 residues. DNA for the CDR3: TGTGCCAGCACCACAGGCTTCTACGAGCAGTACTTC. Encoded protein: CASTTGFYEQYF.

The CDR3 DNA sequence: TGCGCCAGCAGCTTTTGGACAGGGGGCAATGAGCAGTTCTTC. Amino acid sequence: CASSFWTGGNEQFF. The gene calls are TRBV5-1 and TRBJ2-1; 10 nucleotides match TRBD1. Germline V gives CDR1 SGHRS, CDR2 YFSETQ. V lost 2 bases, J lost 6 bases, and 2 bases stayed unmatched. This CDR3 is 14 amino acids long.

This clone was found a few times. V and J are TRBV6-5 and TRBJ2-7; 11 nucleotides match TRBD1. This CDR3 comprises 15 residues. Per germline, CDR1 MNHEY and CDR2 SVGAGI. V trimming: 10 bases; J trimming: 5 bases; junction bases outside the gene matches: 13. CDR3 nucleotides: TGTGCCACCGCGAGGGCGGGACAGGGGGACCACGAGCAGTACTTC. Amino acid sequence: CATARAGQGDHEQYF.

The J gene is TRBJ2-3, the V gene TRBV2, with D unclear. The germline V gene encodes CDR1 SNHLY and CDR2 FYNNEI. This CDR3 comprises 14 residues. V lost 5 bases and J 6 bases, leaving 15 bases between the germline ends. The CDR3 spells CASSLTPPPDTQYF. DNA of the CDR3: TGTGCCAGCAGTCTTACCCCTCCACCGGATACGCAGTATTTT. The variable domain in full, with the rest retrieved from reference TRBV2 and TRBJ2-3, is EPEVTQTPSHQVTQMGQEVILRCVPISNHLYFYWYRQILGQKVEFLVSFYNNEISEKSEIFDDQFSVERPDGSNFTLKIRSTKLEDSAMYFCASSLTPPPDTQYFGPGTRLTVL.

The chain is built from TRBV19 and TRBJ2-2; D possibly corresponds to TRBD1 (5 bases). Looked up from germline, CDR1 is LNHDA and CDR2 is SQIVND (reference sequence). The CDR3 is 17 amino acids. V lost 2 bases, J lost 0 bases, and 13 bases lay in between. The CDR3 DNA follows: TGTGCCAGTAGTATATTCCCCAGGGCTACGAACACCGGGGAGCTGTTTTTT. Translated: CASSIFPRATNTGELFF.

This chain links TRBV7-7 with TRBJ2-1, with no clear D. This CDR3 spans 16 amino acids. The germline gives CDR1 SSHAT, CDR2 FNYEAQ (reference sequence). V was pared by 2 bases and J by 7 bases, with 18 bases between. The CDR3: CASSLSISEGFNEQFF. Written as DNA, the CDR3 is TGTGCCAGCAGCTTATCCATATCGGAAGGGTTTAATGAGCAGTTCTTC.

The V gene is TRBV3-1 (or the pseudogene TRBV3-2), the J gene TRBJ2-7; a weak D match, TRBD2 (6 bases). Trimming took off 6 bases at V and 6 bases at J, with 9 bases between the two ends. The CDR3 runs 11 residues. The germline V gene has CDR1 LGHDT and CDR2 YNNKEL (reference sequence). The CDR3 spells CASSISGEQYF. The CDR3 DNA reads as TGTGCCAGCAGTATTAGCGGCGAGCAGTACTTC.

The chain employs TRBV5-4 and TRBJ1-4, with 8 bases fitting TRBD1. CDR3 length: 17 amino acids. Looked up from germline, CDR1 is SGHNT and CDR2 is YYREEE (reference sequence). V trimming: 6 bases; J trimming: 6 bases; junction bases outside the gene matches: 16. Here the CDR3 DNA reads TGTGCCAGCACTCAGGCCCGAACCGGGACAGGAGATGAAAAACTGTTTTTT. It yields the protein CASTQARTGTGDEKLFF.

V is TRBV6-5 and J is TRBJ1-6; 9 bases are shared with TRBD1. Per germline, CDR1 MNHEY and CDR2 SVGAGI. The CDR3 is made up of 15 amino acids. The junction had 6 bases not matched to a gene; V was cut back by 5 bases and J by 7 bases. This CDR3 is CASSRNRGPNSPLHF. The CDR3 nucleotides are TGTGCCAGCAGTAGAAACAGGGGGCCCAATTCACCCCTCCACTTT.

This CDR3 is CASSPEQMNTEAFF. CDR3 nucleotides: TGTGCCAGCAGCCCCGAACAGATGAACACTGAAGCTTTCTTT. V usage is TRBV25-1 and J usage is TRBJ1-1; D is ambiguous. Trimming shortened V by 6 bases and J by 0 bases, and 11 bases separated the two germline ends. Germline V gene lookup returns CDR1 MGHDK and CDR2 SYGVNS. The CDR3 consists of 14 residues.

This chain joins TRBV5-1 and TRBJ2-1, with 8 bases aligning to TRBD2. J gave up 2 bases and V 0 bases, and 4 bases lay outside the gene matches. The germline CDR1 and CDR2 sequences are SGHRS and YFSETQ. The CDR3 totals 16 residues. The CDR3 loop is CASSLGSGGTYNEQFF. The CDR3 DNA is TGCGCCAGCAGCTTGGGGAGCGGGGGAACCTACAATGAGCAGTTCTTC.

The chain combines TRBV19 with TRBJ2-5, with D perhaps matching TRBD1 or TRBD2 (5 bases each). This CDR3 spans 16 amino acids. Per germline, CDR1 LNHDA and CDR2 SQIVND (reference sequence). The V and J ends lost 0 bases and 2 bases respectively, with 13 bases between them. The CDR3 loop is CASSIDGGWGQETQYF. DNA for the CDR3: TGTGCCAGTAGTATAGACGGAGGATGGGGGCAAGAGACCCAGTACTTC.

The sample holds a few counts of this clone. The rearrangement uses TRBV27 and TRBJ2-1; the D is unclear. Germline lookup yields CDR1 MNHEY and CDR2 SMNVEV (reference sequence). The CDR3 runs 13 residues. Trimming shortened V by 4 bases and J by 0 bases, and 4 bases separated the two germline ends. CDR3 bases: TGTGCCAGCAGTTCCAGCTCCTACAATGAGCAGTTCTTC. Translating it yields CASSSSSYNEQFF.

This chain joins TRBV5-1 and TRBJ2-7; tentatively, D is TRBD2 (6 bases). Germline V lookup: CDR1 SGHRS, CDR2 YFSETQ. The CDR3 consists of 12 residues. Between the trimmed V and J ends, which lost 1 base and 7 bases, there was a span of 9 bases. CDR3 nucleotides: TGCGCCAGCAGCTTGCGCGGGGATGAGCAGTACTTC. This codes for CASSLRGDEQYF.

This clone was detected a few times. CDR3 residues: CASSPRTVSNEQFF. The CDR3 region has the DNA TGTGCCAGCAGCCCTCGGACAGTATCGAATGAGCAGTTCTTC. The chain is built from TRBV11-2 and TRBJ2-1; D might be TRBD1 (6 bases). CDR3 length: 14 amino acids. Germline V CDR1 and CDR2: SGHAT, FQNNGV. With 5 bases removed from V and 7 bases from J, the gap between germline ends came to 15 bases.

J is TRBJ1-1 and V is TRBV3-1 (or the pseudogene TRBV3-2); D is ambiguous. Germline-derived CDR1 and CDR2 are LGHDT and YNNKEL (reference sequence). The V end was cut by 6 bases, the J end by 3 bases, with 11 bases between. The CDR3 has 13 residues. Here the CDR3 DNA reads TGTGCCAGCAGACCGAGAACGGACACTGAAGCTTTCTTT. This encodes CASRPRTDTEAFF.

Worth noting for this clone: The same CDR3 is also encoded by other DNA sequences in this sample. The chain combines TRBV5-1 with TRBJ1-1; D possibly corresponds to TRBD1 (5 bases). V was pared by 2 bases and J by 0 bases, with 8 bases between. Germline values: CDR1 SGHRS, CDR2 YFSETQ. There are 14 residues in the CDR3. CDR3 sequence reads: CASSLDSLNTEAFF. The CDR3 DNA reads as TGCGCCAGCAGCTTAGACAGCCTGAACACTGAAGCTTTCTTT.

The J gene is TRBJ1-1, the V gene TRBV11-2; D is possibly TRBD1 (5 bases). Per the germline V gene, CDR1 is SGHAT and CDR2 is FQNNGV. The ends were cut back, 3 bases at V and 1 base at J, with 6 bases in the middle. CDR3 length equals 13 residues. Here the CDR3 DNA reads TGTGCCAGCAGCTTCGACAGGAACACTGAAGCTTTCTTT. Translation gives CASSFDRNTEAFF.

Written as DNA, the CDR3 is TGTGCCAGTAGTTCACAGGGTCCCCTACGGGAGCAGTACTTC. Protein product: CASSSQGPLREQYF. This sequence joins TRBV19 and TRBJ2-7; the D gene is possibly TRBD1 (6 bases). Germline V gene data show CDR1 as LNHDA and CDR2 as SQIVND (reference sequence). V was pared by 5 bases and J by 7 bases, with 18 bases between. CDR3 length: 14 amino acids.

This chain uses TRBV12-3 or TRBV12-4 with TRBJ2-5; TRBD2 matches at 7 bases. V shed 5 bases and J 4 bases; nucleotides not matched to a gene: 4. This CDR3 has 13 amino acids. The CDR3 loop is CASSGPGGETQYF. DNA for the CDR3: TGTGCCAGCAGTGGGCCGGGAGGAGAGACCCAGTACTTC.